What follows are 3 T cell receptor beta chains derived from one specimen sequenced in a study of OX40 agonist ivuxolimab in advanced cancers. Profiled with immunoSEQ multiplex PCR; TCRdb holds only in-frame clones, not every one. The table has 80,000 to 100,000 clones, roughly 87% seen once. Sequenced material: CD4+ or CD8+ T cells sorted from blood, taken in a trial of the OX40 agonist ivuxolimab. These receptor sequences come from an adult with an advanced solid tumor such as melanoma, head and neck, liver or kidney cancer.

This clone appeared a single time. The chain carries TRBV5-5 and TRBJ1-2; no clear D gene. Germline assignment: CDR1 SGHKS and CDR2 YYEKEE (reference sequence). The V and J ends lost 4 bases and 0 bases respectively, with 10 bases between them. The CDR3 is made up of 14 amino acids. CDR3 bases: TGTGCCAGCAGCCTGGGCACTACTAACTATGGCTACACCTTC. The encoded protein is CASSLGTTNYGYTF.

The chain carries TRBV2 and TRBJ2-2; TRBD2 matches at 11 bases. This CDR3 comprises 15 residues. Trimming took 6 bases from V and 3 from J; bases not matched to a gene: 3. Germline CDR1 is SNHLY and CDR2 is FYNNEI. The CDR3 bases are TGTGCCAGCAGGGTACTAGCGGGAGACACCGGGGAGCTGTTTTTT. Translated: CASRVLAGDTGELFF. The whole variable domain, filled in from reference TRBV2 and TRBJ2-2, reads EPEVTQTPSHQVTQMGQEVILRCVPISNHLYFYWYRQILGQKVEFLVSFYNNEISEKSEIFDDQFSVERPDGSNFTLKIRSTKLEDSAMYFCASRVLAGDTGELFFGEGSRLTVL.

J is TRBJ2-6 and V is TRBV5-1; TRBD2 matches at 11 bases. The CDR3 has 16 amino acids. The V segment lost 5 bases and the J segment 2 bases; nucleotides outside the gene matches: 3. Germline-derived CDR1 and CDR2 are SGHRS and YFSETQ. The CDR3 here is CASSLSGRAGANVLTF. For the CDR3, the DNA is TGCGCCAGCAGTCTTAGCGGGAGGGCTGGGGCCAACGTCCTGACTTTC.